This T cell receptor (beta chain) was captured by sequencing in a study of blood T cell repertoires in COVID-19. CDR1 and CDR2 from the germline V gene are GTSNPN and SVGIG (reference sequence). The CDR3 totals 15 residues. V lost 0 bases, J lost 7 bases, and 16 bases lay in between. The repertoire was sequenced with immunoSEQ multiplex PCR; TCRdb's copy has only in-frame clones and lacks some. The table lists 60,000 or so clones, 70% to 90% of them singletons, with 1.5% to 2% in the top ten. This receptor was obtained from a man aged 55-75 years with acute or convalescent COVID-19. The sequenced sample consisted of peripheral blood. The chain employs TRBV30 and TRBJ2-1; D may be TRBD1 (6 bases). The CDR3 DNA is TGTGCCTGGAGTGTAATCGACAGGCAAAGGAATGAGCAGTTCTTC. Encoded protein: CAWSVIDRQRNEQFF.